These T cell receptor beta chains were read from a single sample in a study of beta chain features in type 1 diabetes. Method: immunoSEQ multiplex PCR; TCRdb's copy keeps in-frame clones and lacks some. The table has 300,000 to 450,000 clones, 9.6% seen once. The sequenced sample consisted of central memory CD4+ T cells from blood. These receptor sequences come from a man aged 25-45 years with type 1 diabetes. Both conserved end residues are part of each CDR3. Each record gives: J gene, D gene, V gene, CDR3 protein. D genes are given only for firm matches.

J: TRBJ2-1
D: NA
V: TRBV15
CDR3: CATSRDPWSVWGNEQFF

J: TRBJ1-4
D: NA
V: TRBV5-1
CDR3: CASSLDVATNEKLFF

J: TRBJ1-4
D: NA
V: TRBV7-7
CDR3: CASSLGTHRNEKLFF

J: TRBJ2-7
D: TRBD2
V: TRBV10-3
CDR3: CAISGGVGGRYEQYF

J: TRBJ2-6
D: NA
V: TRBV4-2
CDR3: CASSQVLHSGANVLTF

J: TRBJ2-7
D: TRBD2
V: TRBV5-4
CDR3: CASSFSGSGSYEQYF

J: TRBJ1-5
D: NA
V: TRBV5-4
CDR3: CASSLGAPDSNQPQHF

J: TRBJ1-2
D: TRBD1
V: TRBV28
CDR3: CASRTGGDYGYTF

J: TRBJ2-7
D: TRBD1
V: TRBV5-1
CDR3: CASSDRDRGLYEQYF

J: TRBJ1-5
D: NA
V: TRBV7-9
CDR3: CASSPDSGNQPQHF

J: TRBJ2-3
D: NA
V: TRBV28
CDR3: CASAGPFMTQYF

J: TRBJ2-3
D: NA
V: TRBV6-5
CDR3: CATQDTTDTQYF

J: TRBJ2-2
D: NA
V: TRBV10-3
CDR3: CAIRPNRDPGELFF

J: TRBJ2-6
D: NA
V: TRBV7-3
CDR3: CASSFGRSSGANVLTF

J: TRBJ1-2
D: NA
V: TRBV28
CDR3: CASSFYGGYTF

J: NA
D: NA
V: TRBV4-1
CDR3: CASSHALRARGNIQYF

J: TRBJ1-5
D: NA
V: TRBV6-1
CDR3: CALGGRAGQPQHF